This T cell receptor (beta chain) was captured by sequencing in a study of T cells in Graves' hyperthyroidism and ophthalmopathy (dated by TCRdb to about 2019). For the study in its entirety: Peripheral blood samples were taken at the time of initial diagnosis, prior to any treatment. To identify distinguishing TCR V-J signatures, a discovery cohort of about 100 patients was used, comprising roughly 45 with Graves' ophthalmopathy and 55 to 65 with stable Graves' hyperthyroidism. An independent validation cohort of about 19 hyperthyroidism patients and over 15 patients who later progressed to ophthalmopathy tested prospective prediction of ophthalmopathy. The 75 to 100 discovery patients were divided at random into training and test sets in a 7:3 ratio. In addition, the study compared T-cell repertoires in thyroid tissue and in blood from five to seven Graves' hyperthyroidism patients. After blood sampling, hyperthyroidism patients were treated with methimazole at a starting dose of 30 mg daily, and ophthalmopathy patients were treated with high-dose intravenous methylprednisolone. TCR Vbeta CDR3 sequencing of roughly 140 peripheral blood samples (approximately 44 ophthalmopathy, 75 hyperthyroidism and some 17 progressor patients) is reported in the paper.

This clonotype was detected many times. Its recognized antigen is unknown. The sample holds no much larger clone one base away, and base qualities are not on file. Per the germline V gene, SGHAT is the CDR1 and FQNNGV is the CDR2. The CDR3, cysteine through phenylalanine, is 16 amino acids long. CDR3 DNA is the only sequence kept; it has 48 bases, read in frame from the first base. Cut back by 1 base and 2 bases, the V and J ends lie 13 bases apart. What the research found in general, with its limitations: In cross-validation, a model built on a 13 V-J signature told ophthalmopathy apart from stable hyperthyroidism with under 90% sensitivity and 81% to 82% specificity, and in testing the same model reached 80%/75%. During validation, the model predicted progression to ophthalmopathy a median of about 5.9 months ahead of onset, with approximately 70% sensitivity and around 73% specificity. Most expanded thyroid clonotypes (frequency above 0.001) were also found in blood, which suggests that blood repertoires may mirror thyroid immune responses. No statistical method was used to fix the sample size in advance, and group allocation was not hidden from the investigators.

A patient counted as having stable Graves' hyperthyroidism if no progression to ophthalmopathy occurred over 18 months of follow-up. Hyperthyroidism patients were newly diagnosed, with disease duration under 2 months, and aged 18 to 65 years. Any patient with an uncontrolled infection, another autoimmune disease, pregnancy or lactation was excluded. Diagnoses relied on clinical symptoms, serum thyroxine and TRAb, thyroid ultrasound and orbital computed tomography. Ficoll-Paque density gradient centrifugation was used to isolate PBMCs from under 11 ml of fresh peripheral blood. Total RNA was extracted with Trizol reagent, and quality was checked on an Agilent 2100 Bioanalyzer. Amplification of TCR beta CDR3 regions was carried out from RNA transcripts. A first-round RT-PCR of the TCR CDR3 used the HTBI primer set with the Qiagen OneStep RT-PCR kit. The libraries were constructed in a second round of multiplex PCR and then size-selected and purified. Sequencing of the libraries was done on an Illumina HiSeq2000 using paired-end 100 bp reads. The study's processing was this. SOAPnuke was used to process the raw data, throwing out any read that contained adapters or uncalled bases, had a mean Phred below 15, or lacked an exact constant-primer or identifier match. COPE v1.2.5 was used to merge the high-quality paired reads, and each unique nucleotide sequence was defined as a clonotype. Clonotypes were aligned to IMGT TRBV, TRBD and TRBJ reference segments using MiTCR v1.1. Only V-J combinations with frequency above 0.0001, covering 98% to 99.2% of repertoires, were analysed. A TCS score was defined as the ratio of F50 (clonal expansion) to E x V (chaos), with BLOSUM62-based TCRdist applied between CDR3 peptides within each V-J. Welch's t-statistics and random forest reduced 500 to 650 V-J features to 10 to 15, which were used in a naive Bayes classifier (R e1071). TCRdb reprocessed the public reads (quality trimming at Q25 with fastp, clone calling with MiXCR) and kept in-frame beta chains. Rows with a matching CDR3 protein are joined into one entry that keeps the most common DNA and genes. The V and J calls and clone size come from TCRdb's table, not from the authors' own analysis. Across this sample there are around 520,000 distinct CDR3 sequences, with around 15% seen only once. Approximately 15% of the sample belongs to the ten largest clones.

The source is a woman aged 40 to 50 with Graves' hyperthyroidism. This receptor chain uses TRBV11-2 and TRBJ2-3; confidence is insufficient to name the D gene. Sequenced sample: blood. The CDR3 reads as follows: CASSLGGSLLTDTQYF. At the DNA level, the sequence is TGTGCCAGCAGCTTAGGAGGCTCCCTCCTCACAGATACGCAGTATTTT.